This TCR beta chain was recovered during a study of beta chain features in type 1 diabetes. Study results and limitations: Shortening of TCRB CDR3s, moderate but significant, appeared in all four CD4+ subsets of Type 1 diabetes patients.

Trimming took 0 bases from V and 5 from J; bases not matched to a gene: 2. The CDR3 length is 14 residues. Germline values: CDR1 MGHRA, CDR2 YSYEKL. Isolated RNA was reverse transcribed in full, so expressed TCRB transcripts were sequenced. Samples of naive, central memory and regulatory T cells yielded a mean of around 4 million reads. The data were produced by immunoSEQ multiplex PCR, yet TCRdb's version contains in-frame clones alone and is incomplete. The repertoire holds roughly 160,000 clones, with around 7.9% as singletons. In total, each donor contributed a single heparinised blood draw that averaged about 110 mL. This clone has a handful of counts. Its matching antigen is unknown.

This sequence was found in a man between 18 and 35 years old with type 1 diabetes. The chain combines TRBV4-1 with TRBJ2-5; TRBD2 matches at 8 bases. The sample taken for sequencing was central memory CD4+ T cells from blood. The CDR3 DNA reads as TGCGCCAGCAGCCAAGATAGCGGGGTTGAGACCCAGTACTTC. Protein product: CASSQDSGVETQYF.